Shown below are 31 T cell receptor beta chains from a single sample sequenced in a study of T cell responses to AZD1222 COVID-19 vaccine. Repertoires were generated with immunoSEQ multiplex PCR, while TCRdb's copy carries only in-frame clones and drops some. This table has over 100,000 clones, over 75% appearing once. The starting material was peripheral blood, obtained 28 days after the second AZD1222 dose. The receptors come from an adult who received the AZD1222 COVID-19 vaccine.

This chain links TRBV11-2 with TRBJ2-3, with 7 bases aligning to TRBD1. This CDR3 has 15 amino acids. V shed 5 bases and J 6 bases; nucleotides not matched to a gene: 11. CDR1 and CDR2 (germline): SGHAT, FQNNGV. This CDR3 reads CASSPGQSLPDTQYF. The CDR3 DNA is TGTGCCAGCAGCCCGGGACAGTCATTACCGGATACGCAGTATTTT.

J is TRBJ2-1 and V is TRBV7-6; D is undetermined. V was pared by 0 bases and J by 9 bases, with 12 bases between. Germline CDR1 SGHVS, CDR2 FNYEAQ. The CDR3 is 14 amino acids. The CDR3 DNA sequence: TGTGCCAGCAGCTTAGCGGTATCACGCGGTGAGCAGTTCTTC. It yields the protein CASSLAVSRGEQFF.

The chain has TRBV6-4 and TRBJ1-5; D call uncertain. This CDR3 region has 13 residues. Trimming shortened V by 3 bases and J by 4 bases, and 7 bases separated the two germline ends. The germline V gene has CDR1 MRHNA and CDR2 SNTAGT. The CDR3 DNA sequence: TGTGCCAGCAGTGAGAATCCGAATCAGCCCCAGCATTTT. Its translation: CASSENPNQPQHF.

The sample holds a few counts of this clone. This sequence joins TRBV4-3 and TRBJ2-2; possible D gene TRBD1, 6 bases. V was shortened by 0 bases and J by 0 bases, with 14 bases between the two germline ends. The CDR3 runs 18 residues. The germline V gene has CDR1 LGHNA and CDR2 YSLEER. In nucleotides, the CDR3 is TGCGCCAGCAGCCAAGAAGGGTTCTACAGGGCGAACACCGGGGAGCTGTTTTTT. Its translation: CASSQEGFYRANTGELFF.

V gene TRBV5-1 combines with J gene TRBJ1-1, with D uncertain. The CDR3 covers 14 residues. Trimming stripped 5 bases from V and 10 bases from J, with 21 bases between. Germline V gene data show CDR1 as SGHRS and CDR2 as YFSETQ. In nucleotides, the CDR3 is TGCGCCAGCAGGGGTACAGAGGCCCAAAACGGAGCTTTCTTT. Its translation: CASRGTEAQNGAFF.

About this clone: Within the sample, other DNA sequences also encode this same CDR3. The chain has TRBV6-2 or TRBV6-3 and TRBJ2-2, with D unclear. V was shortened by 5 bases and J by 0 bases, with 1 base between the two germline ends. The CDR3 extends over 12 amino acids. CDR1 and CDR2 (germline): MNHEY, SVGEGT. CDR3: CASSTNTGELFF. CDR3 bases: TGTGCCAGCAGTACGAACACCGGGGAGCTGTTTTTT.

This clone was recorded a few times. This chain uses TRBV7-8 with TRBJ1-5; tentative D call: TRBD1 (6 bases). Germline CDR1 reads SGHVS; CDR2 reads FQNEAQ. V was trimmed by 5 bases and J by 0 bases, leaving 20 bases between them. The CDR3 sequence is 18 residues long. The CDR3 region has the DNA TGTGCCAGCAGCGAGCAACAGGGACCCTTAAATAGCAATCAGCCCCAGCATTTT. It encodes CASSEQQGPLNSNQPQHF. The full variable domain, its missing parts supplied by reference TRBV7-8 and TRBJ1-5, is GAGVSQSPRYKVAKRGQDVALRCDPISGHVSLFWYQQALGQGPEFLTYFQNEAQLDKSGLPSDRFFAERPEGSVSTLKIQRTQQEDSAVYLCASSEQQGPLNSNQPQHFGDGTRLSIL.

The chain uses TRBV27 and TRBJ1-2; TRBD1 aligns across 10 bases. The V segment lost 3 bases and the J segment 6 bases; nucleotides outside the gene matches: 4. This CDR3 is 14 amino acids long. CDR1 MNHEY and CDR2 SMNVEV come from the germline V gene (reference sequence). The CDR3 protein is CASSFRDRGHGYTF. The CDR3 coding sequence is TGTGCCAGCAGTTTCAGAGACAGGGGGCATGGCTACACCTTC.

This clone was counted a single time. The chain joins TRBV5-8 to TRBJ2-2; D is undetermined. Germline CDR1 SGHTS, CDR2 YDEGEE. CDR3 length: 15 residues. V gave up 2 bases and J gave up 1 base, with 9 bases separating them. CDR3 nucleotide sequence: TGTGCCAGCAGCTTAAGGTTCCTGAACACCGGGGAGCTGTTTTTT. Translation gives CASSLRFLNTGELFF.

This sequence joins TRBV12-5 and TRBJ1-1; D gene unclear. The V gene's germline CDR1 is LGHNT and CDR2 FRNRAP. This CDR3 contains 13 residues. Trimming removed 2 bases from V and 3 bases from J, with 7 bases in between. The CDR3 region is CASGLYSYTEAFF. CDR3 sequence (DNA): TGTGCTAGTGGTTTGTACAGTTACACTGAAGCTTTCTTT.

The V gene is TRBV18, the J gene TRBJ2-5, with unresolved D. Germline-derived CDR1 and CDR2 are KGHSH and LQKENI. Trimming took 2 bases from V and 1 from J, leaving 8 bases between them. The CDR3 has 14 amino acids. CDR3 DNA sequence: TGTGCCAGCTCACCAGTCCCAAGCCAAGAGACCCAGTACTTC. Translation: CASSPVPSQETQYF. Filled out from reference TRBV18 and TRBJ2-5, the complete variable domain reads NAGVMQNPRHLVRRRGQEARLRCSPMKGHSHVYWYRQLPEEGLKFMVYLQKENIIDESGMPKERFSAEFPKEGPSILRIQQVVRGDSAAYFCASSPVPSQETQYFGPGTRLLVL.

The chain employs TRBV5-1 and TRBJ2-5, with D tentatively TRBD1 or TRBD2 (5 bases each). This CDR3 region has 14 residues. Germline assignment: CDR1 SGHRS and CDR2 YFSETQ. V lost 3 bases and J 1 base, leaving 10 bases between the germline ends. CDR3 protein: CASSSGRSQETQYF. The CDR3 nucleotides are TGCGCCAGCAGCTCGGGACGGAGCCAAGAGACCCAGTACTTC.

The J gene is TRBJ1-1, the V gene TRBV5-8; 7 positions match TRBD1. Germline lookup yields CDR1 SGHTS and CDR2 YDEGEE. This CDR3 is built from 16 residues. The V gene end was trimmed by 4 bases and the J gene end by 1 base; junction bases not matched to a gene: 10. CDR3 sequence (DNA): TGTGCCAGCAGCCCCAGACAGGGAGGGAAGAACACTGAAGCTTTCTTT. Amino acid sequence: CASSPRQGGKNTEAFF.

CDR3 protein: CASSEDREDTEAFF. The CDR3 nucleotides are TGTGCCAGCAGTGAGGACAGGGAGGACACTGAAGCTTTCTTT. The V and J genes are TRBV6-2 or TRBV6-3 and TRBJ1-1, with 8 nucleotides matching TRBD1. The length of the CDR3 is 14 residues. From germline, CDR1 is MNHEY and CDR2 SVGEGT. Trimming at V came to 5 bases and at J to 3 bases, leaving 5 bases not matched to a gene.

The chain has TRBV6-5 and TRBJ1-3, with D unclear. The CDR3 has 11 residues. Per the germline V gene, CDR1 is MNHEY and CDR2 is SVGAGI. V lost 9 bases and J 4 bases, leaving 7 bases between the germline ends. In nucleotides, the CDR3 is TGTGCCAGTTCCTTGGGAAACACCATATATTTT. This encodes CASSLGNTIYF.

This chain links TRBV9 with TRBJ2-7, with TRBD1 identical over 8 bases. The CDR3 totals 15 residues. The ends lost 4 bases at V and 1 base at J; junction bases unmatched: 7. Germline CDR1 is SGDLS and CDR2 is YYNGEE. The CDR3 DNA reads as TGTGCCAGCAGCCCAAGGACAGGGTTTTCCTACGAGCAGTACTTC. This gives the protein CASSPRTGFSYEQYF.

The chain links TRBV6-2 or TRBV6-3 to TRBJ2-5; D might be TRBD2 (5 bases). The V and J ends lost 2 bases and 5 bases respectively, with 12 bases between them. The CDR3 is 14 amino acids. Per the germline V gene, CDR1 is MNHEY and CDR2 is SVGEGT. CDR3 sequence reads: CASSYVGVGETQYF. As DNA, the CDR3 is TGTGCCAGCAGTTACGTCGGGGTGGGGGAGACCCAGTACTTC.

The chain joins TRBV7-2 to TRBJ1-2; D gene ambiguous. The V gene's germline CDR1 is SGHTA and CDR2 FQGNSA. This CDR3 region has 17 residues. The V and J ends lost 0 bases and 4 bases respectively, with 18 bases between them. The CDR3 here is CASSLAGPQVISYGYTF. In DNA form, the CDR3 reads TGTGCCAGCAGCTTAGCAGGGCCCCAGGTCATCAGCTATGGCTACACCTTC.

The J gene is TRBJ1-1, the V gene TRBV4-2; D might be TRBD1 (6 bases). This CDR3 has 14 amino acids. Germline assignment: CDR1 LGHNA and CDR2 YNFKEQ. The germline V and J ends were trimmed by 4 bases and 14 bases, with 23 bases remaining between them. In nucleotides, the CDR3 is TGTGCCAGCAGCCGTCAAGGCCCCGACAGGCGTGCGTTCTTT. Its translation: CASSRQGPDRRAFF.

The DNA of the CDR3 is TGTGCCAGCAGCTCCGTATCCACCGGGGGCTACACCTTC. Its translation: CASSSVSTGGYTF. V gene TRBV9 combines with J gene TRBJ1-2; D unclear. From germline, CDR1 is SGDLS and CDR2 YYNGEE. Trimming pared 4 bases from V and 8 bases from J, leaving 15 bases between. CDR3 size: 13 residues.

The V call is TRBV5-1, the J call TRBJ1-4; no reliable D call. Germline V gene sequence: CDR1 SGHRS, CDR2 YFSETQ. V gave up 0 bases and J gave up 0 bases, with 9 bases separating them. The CDR3 loop spans 16 amino acids. The CDR3 sequence is CASSLAGTPTNEKLFF. The CDR3 bases are TGCGCCAGCAGCTTGGCCGGCACCCCAACTAATGAAAAACTGTTTTTT. Full variable domain (missing parts from reference TRBV5-1 and TRBJ1-4): KAGVTQTPRYLIKTRGQQVTLSCSPISGHRSVSWYQQTPGQGLQFLFEYFSETQRNKGNFPGRFSGRQFSNSRSEMNVSTLELGDSALYLCASSLAGTPTNEKLFFGSGTQLSVL.

The gene calls are TRBV5-1 and TRBJ1-2; TRBD1 is a possible D gene (5 bases). CDR3 size: 12 residues. The V end was cut by 0 bases, the J end by 10 bases, with 10 bases between. Germline lookup yields CDR1 SGHRS and CDR2 YFSETQ. The CDR3 DNA reads as TGCGCCAGCAGCTTGGAGGGGAGAGACTACACCTTC. It translates to CASSLEGRDYTF. The whole variable domain, filled in from reference TRBV5-1 and TRBJ1-2, reads KAGVTQTPRYLIKTRGQQVTLSCSPISGHRSVSWYQQTPGQGLQFLFEYFSETQRNKGNFPGRFSGRQFSNSRSEMNVSTLELGDSALYLCASSLEGRDYTFGSGTRLTVV.

The CDR3 sequence is CASSLGHSGGTEAFF. Here the CDR3 DNA reads TGCGCCAGCAGCCTGGGACATTCGGGAGGCACTGAAGCTTTCTTT. This chain connects TRBV4-1 to TRBJ1-1, with D possibly matching TRBD1 (6 bases). This CDR3 contains 15 residues. Looked up from germline, CDR1 is MGHRA and CDR2 is YSYEKL. Trimming left V 4 bases short and J 4 bases short, with 16 bases between.

This chain joins TRBV29-1 and TRBJ2-2, with 8 bases that match TRBD2. Trimming cost V 4 bases and J 2 bases; bases outside gene matches: 6. The CDR3 has 15 residues. The germline CDR1 and CDR2 sequences are SQVTM and ANQGSEA. The CDR3 region has the DNA TGCAGCGTTGTAGCAGCGGGGGTTAACACCGGGGAGCTGTTTTTT. This translates into CSVVAAGVNTGELFF.

This chain's CDR3 is CASSLIAGETGELFF. CDR3 nucleotides: TGTGCCAGCAGCTTAATAGCGGGGGAAACCGGGGAGCTGTTTTTT. This chain links TRBV7-7 with TRBJ2-2, with TRBD2 identical over 9 bases. Trimming cost V 2 bases and J 5 bases; bases outside gene matches: 3. Germline loops: CDR1 SSHAT, CDR2 FNYEAQ (reference sequence). The CDR3 extends over 15 amino acids. Looking up the rest from reference TRBV7-7 and TRBJ2-2 gives the full variable domain: GAGVSQSPRYKVTKRGQDVTLRCDPISSHATLYWYQQALGQGPEFLTYFNYEAQPDKSGLPSDRFSAERPEGSISTLTIQRTEQRDSAMYRCASSLIAGETGELFFGEGSRLTVL.

This clone has only one observation. V usage is TRBV29-1 and J usage is TRBJ2-5, with no clear D. This CDR3 is built from 12 residues. V was clipped by 3 bases and J by 4 bases, with 9 bases between them. The germline gives CDR1 SQVTM, CDR2 ANQGSEA. DNA of the CDR3: TGCAGCGTTGAGAGGACGGGAGAGACCCAGTACTTC. This encodes CSVERTGETQYF.

This chain connects TRBV6-5 to TRBJ1-1; D is possibly TRBD1 (5 bases). The CDR3 consists of 13 residues. Germline CDR1 is MNHEY and CDR2 is SVGAGI. Trimming shortened V by 8 bases and J by 0 bases, and 10 bases separated the two germline ends. The CDR3 reads CASADRMNTEAFF. Written as DNA, the CDR3 is TGTGCCAGCGCCGACAGAATGAACACTGAAGCTTTCTTT.

The chain employs TRBV5-1 and TRBJ2-2, with 8 positions matching TRBD2. The CDR3 runs 17 residues. The trim removed 2 bases at V and 0 bases at J, leaving 6 bases unmatched. CDR1 SGHRS and CDR2 YFSETQ come from the germline V gene. The CDR3 loop is CASSLSLLAANTGELFF. In nucleotides, the CDR3 is TGCGCCAGCAGCTTAAGTCTACTAGCGGCGAACACCGGGGAGCTGTTTTTT.

This chain connects TRBV18 to TRBJ2-2; D gene unclear. The CDR3 has 14 amino acids. The V end was cut by 6 bases, the J end by 0 bases, with 8 bases between. Germline V gene lookup returns CDR1 KGHSH and CDR2 LQKENI. The CDR3 nucleotides read TGTGCCAGCTCCCTCTCCACGAACACCGGGGAGCTGTTTTTT. Protein: CASSLSTNTGELFF.

The J gene is TRBJ1-5, the V gene TRBV20-1, with D unresolved. Germline-derived CDR1 and CDR2 are DFQATT and SNEGSKA (reference sequence). The CDR3 is 14 residues long. Trimming pared 3 bases from V and 0 bases from J, leaving 9 bases between. DNA of the CDR3: TGCAGTGCTAGTAGAGGGCGTAGCAATCAGCCCCAGCATTTT. Its protein product is CSASRGRSNQPQHF.

This CDR3 reads CASSSGGSSYNEQFF. As DNA, the CDR3 is TGTGCCAGCAGCTCCGGGGGAAGCTCCTACAATGAGCAGTTCTTC. The chain is built from TRBV11-3 and TRBJ2-1, with a tentative D call TRBD2 (6 bases). Germline V CDR1 and CDR2: SGHNT, YENEEA. Trimming cost V 4 bases and J 0 bases, with 10 bases left between them. This CDR3 is built from 15 residues.